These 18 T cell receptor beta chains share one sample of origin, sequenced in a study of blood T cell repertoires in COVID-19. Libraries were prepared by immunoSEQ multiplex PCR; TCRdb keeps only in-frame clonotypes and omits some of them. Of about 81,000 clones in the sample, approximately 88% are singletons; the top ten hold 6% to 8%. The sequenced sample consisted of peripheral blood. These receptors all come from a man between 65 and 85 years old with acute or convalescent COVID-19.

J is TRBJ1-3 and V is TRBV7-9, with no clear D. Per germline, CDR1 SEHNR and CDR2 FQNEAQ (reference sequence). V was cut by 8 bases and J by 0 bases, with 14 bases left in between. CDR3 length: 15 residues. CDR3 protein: CASDYELSSGNTIYF. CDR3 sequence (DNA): TGTGCCAGCGATTACGAGCTTAGCTCTGGAAACACCATATATTTT.

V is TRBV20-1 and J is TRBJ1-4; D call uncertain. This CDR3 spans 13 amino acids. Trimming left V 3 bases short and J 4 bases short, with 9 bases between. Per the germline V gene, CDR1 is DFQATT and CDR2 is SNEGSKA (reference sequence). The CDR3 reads CSASGQVNEKLFF. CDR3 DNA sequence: TGCAGTGCTAGTGGGCAGGTTAATGAAAAACTGTTTTTT.

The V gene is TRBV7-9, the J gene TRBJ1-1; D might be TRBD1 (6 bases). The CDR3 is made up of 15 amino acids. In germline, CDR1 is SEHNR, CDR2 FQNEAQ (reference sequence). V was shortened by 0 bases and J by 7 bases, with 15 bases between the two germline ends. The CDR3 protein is CASSLALGGLDEAFF. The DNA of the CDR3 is TGTGCCAGCAGCTTAGCGTTGGGGGGGCTCGATGAAGCTTTCTTT.

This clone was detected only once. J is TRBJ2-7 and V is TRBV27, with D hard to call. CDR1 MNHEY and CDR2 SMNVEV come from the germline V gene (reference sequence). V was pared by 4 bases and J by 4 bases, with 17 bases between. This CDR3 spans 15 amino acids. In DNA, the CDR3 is TGTGCCAGCAGTTCCCAGTCAGGTTACCTGTACGAGCAGTACTTC. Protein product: CASSSQSGYLYEQYF.

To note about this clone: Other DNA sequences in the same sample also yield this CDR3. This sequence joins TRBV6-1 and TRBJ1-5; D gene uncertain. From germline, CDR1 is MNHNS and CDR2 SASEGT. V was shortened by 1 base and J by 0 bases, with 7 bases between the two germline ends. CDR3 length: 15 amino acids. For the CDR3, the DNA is TGTGCCAGCAGTGAAGGAGGATATAGCAATCAGCCCCAGCATTTT. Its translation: CASSEGGYSNQPQHF.

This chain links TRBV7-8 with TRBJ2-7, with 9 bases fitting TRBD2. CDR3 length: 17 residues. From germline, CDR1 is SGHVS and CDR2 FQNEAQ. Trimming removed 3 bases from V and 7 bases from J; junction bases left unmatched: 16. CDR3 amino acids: CASSFSGGGAIPGEQYF. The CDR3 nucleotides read TGTGCCAGCAGCTTTTCAGGCGGGGGGGCTATTCCTGGTGAGCAGTACTTC.

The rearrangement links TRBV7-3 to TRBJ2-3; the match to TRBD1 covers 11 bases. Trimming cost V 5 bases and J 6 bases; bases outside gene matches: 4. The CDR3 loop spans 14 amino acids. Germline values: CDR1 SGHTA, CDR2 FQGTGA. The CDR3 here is CASSLGTGGDTQYF. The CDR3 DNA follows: TGTGCCAGCAGCCTAGGGACAGGGGGGGATACGCAGTATTTT.

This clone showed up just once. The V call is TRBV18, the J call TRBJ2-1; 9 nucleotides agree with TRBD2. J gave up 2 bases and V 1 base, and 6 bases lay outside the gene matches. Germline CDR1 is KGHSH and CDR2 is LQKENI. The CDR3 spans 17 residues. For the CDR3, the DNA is TGTGCCAGCTCACCACTCGGGACTAGCAAACCCTACAATGAGCAGTTCTTC. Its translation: CASSPLGTSKPYNEQFF.

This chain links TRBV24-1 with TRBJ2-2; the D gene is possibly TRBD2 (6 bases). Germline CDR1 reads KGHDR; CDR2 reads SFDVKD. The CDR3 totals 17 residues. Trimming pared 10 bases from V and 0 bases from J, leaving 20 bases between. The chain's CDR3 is CATAVEGSPPNTGELFF. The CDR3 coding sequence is TGTGCCACAGCAGTGGAGGGGTCTCCTCCGAACACCGGGGAGCTGTTTTTT.

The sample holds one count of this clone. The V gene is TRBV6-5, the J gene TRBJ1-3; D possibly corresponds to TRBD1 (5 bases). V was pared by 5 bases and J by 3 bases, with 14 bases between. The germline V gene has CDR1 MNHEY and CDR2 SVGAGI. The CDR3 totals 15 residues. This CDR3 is CASSLPGHLGNTIYF. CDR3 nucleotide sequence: TGTGCCAGCAGTCTTCCAGGACACCTTGGAAACACCATATATTTT.

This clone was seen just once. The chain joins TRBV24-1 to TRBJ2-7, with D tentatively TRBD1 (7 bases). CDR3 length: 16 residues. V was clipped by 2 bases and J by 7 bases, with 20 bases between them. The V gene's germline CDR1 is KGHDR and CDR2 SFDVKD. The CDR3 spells CATSDSDRGRGDEQYF. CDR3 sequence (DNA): TGTGCCACCAGTGATTCAGACCGAGGCAGGGGGGATGAGCAGTACTTC.

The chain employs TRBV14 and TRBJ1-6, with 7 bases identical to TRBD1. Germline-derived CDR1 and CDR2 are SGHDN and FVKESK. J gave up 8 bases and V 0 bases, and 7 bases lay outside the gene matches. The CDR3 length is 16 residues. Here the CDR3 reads CASSQDFQTGYSPLHF. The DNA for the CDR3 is TGTGCCAGCAGCCAAGATTTCCAGACAGGGTATTCACCCCTCCACTTT.

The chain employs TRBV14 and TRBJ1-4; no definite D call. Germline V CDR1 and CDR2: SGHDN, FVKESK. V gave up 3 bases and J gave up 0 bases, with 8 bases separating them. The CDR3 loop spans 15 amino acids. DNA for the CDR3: TGTGCCAGCAGCCAGGAGAGGGCAACTAATGAAAAACTGTTTTTT. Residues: CASSQERATNEKLFF.

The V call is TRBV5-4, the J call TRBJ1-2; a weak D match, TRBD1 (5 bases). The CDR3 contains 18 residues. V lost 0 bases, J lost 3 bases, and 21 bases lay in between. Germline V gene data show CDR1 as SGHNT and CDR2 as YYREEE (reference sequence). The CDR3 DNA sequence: TGTGCCAGCAGCTTGGCCCCCACCTTTCTGCCGGGGGACTATGGCTACACCTTC. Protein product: CASSLAPTFLPGDYGYTF.

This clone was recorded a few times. The CDR3 sequence is CASSLDAGQPQHF. CDR3 DNA sequence: TGTGCCAGCAGCTTGGATGCCGGTCAGCCCCAGCATTTT. The chain uses TRBV5-4 and TRBJ1-5; no definite D call. Deletions cut 0 bases from V and 6 bases from J, with 7 bases between. There are 13 residues in the CDR3. Germline V CDR1 and CDR2: SGHNT, YYREEE (reference sequence).

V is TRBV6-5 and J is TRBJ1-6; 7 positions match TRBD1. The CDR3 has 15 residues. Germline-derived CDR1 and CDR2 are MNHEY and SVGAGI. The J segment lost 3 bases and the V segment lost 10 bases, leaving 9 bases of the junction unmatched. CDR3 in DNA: TGTGCCACCAGCGGGGGACAGAGCTATAATTCACCCCTCCACTTT. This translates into CATSGGQSYNSPLHF.

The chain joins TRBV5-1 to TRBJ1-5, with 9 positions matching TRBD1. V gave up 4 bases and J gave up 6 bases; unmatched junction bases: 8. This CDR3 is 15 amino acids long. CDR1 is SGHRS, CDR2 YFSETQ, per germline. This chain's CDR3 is CASSLTTGGSQPQHF. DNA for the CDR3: TGCGCCAGCAGCCTTACTACAGGGGGCAGTCAGCCCCAGCATTTT.

As DNA, the CDR3 is TGTGCCAGTAGAAGTAGCGGGGGGGCCTCGGTGAGCGGGGAGCTGTTTTTT. This sequence encodes CASRSSGGASVSGELFF. The gene calls are TRBV19 and TRBJ2-2; the match to TRBD2 covers 11 bases. CDR3 length equals 17 residues. Germline CDR1 and CDR2: LNHDA and SQIVND (reference sequence). V gave up 6 bases and J gave up 7 bases; unmatched junction bases: 13.